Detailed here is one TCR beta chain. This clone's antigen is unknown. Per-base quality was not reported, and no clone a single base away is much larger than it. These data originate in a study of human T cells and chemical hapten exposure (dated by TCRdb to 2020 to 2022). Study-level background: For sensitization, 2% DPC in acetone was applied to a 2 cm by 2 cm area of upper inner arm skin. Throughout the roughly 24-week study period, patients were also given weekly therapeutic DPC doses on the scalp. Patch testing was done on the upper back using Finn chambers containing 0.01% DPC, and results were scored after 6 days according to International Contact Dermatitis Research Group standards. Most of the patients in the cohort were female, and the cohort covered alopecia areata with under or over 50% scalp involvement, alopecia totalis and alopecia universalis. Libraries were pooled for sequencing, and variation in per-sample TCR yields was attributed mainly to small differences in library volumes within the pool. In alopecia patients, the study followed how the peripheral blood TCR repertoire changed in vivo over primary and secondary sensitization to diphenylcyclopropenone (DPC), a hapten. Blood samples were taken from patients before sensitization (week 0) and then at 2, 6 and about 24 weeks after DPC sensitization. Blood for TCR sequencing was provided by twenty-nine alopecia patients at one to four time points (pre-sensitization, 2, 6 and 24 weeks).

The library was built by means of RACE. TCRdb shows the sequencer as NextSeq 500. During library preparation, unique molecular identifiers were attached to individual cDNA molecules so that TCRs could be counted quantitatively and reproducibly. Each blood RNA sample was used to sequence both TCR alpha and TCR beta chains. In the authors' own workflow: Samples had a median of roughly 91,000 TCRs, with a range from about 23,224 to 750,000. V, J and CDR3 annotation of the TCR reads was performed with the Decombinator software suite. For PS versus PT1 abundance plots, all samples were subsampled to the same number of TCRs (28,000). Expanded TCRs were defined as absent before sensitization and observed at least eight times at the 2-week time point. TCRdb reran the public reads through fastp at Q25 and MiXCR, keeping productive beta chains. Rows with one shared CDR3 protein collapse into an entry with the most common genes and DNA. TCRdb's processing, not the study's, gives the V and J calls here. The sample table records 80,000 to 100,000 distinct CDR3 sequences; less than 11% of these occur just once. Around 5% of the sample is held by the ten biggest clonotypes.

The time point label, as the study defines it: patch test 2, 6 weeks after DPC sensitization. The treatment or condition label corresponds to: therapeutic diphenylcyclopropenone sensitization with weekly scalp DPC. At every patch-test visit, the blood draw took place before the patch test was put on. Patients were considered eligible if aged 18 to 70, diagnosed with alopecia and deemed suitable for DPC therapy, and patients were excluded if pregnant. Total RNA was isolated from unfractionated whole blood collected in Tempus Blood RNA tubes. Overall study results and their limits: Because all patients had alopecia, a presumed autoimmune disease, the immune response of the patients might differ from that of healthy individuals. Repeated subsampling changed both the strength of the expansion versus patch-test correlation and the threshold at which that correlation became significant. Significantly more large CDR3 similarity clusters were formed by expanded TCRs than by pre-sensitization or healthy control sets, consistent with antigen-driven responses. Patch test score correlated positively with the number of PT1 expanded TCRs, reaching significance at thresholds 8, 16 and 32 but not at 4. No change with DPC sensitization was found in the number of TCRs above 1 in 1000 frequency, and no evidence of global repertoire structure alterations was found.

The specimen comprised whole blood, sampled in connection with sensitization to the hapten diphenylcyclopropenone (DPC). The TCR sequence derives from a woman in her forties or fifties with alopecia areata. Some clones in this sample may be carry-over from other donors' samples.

Here the CDR3 is given as CASSQDGGDGNTIYF. The DNA sequence is given as TGTGCCAGCAGCCAAGATGGAGGGGATGGAAACACCATATATTTT. The chain was built from TRBV4-2 and TRBJ1-3; tentative D gene TRBD1, with 5 bases matching. Measured from the cysteine to the phenylalanine, the CDR3 is 15 residues long. Kept here is only the CDR3 DNA, which spans 45 bases and is read in frame from base 1. Trimming at the junction amounts to 0 bases on V and 3 bases on J, and the germline ends lie 9 bases apart. The germline V gene yields LGHNA for CDR1 and YNFKEQ for CDR2.